Below, 28 T cell receptor beta chains from the same sample are listed, as sequenced in a study of blood T cells in healthy people across ages. It was with a sample-barcoded 5' primer and a J-beta primer mix that a second PCR of about 7 to 12 cycles was run. One entry per CDR3 protein, called by TCRdb with MiXCR from the 5' RACE reads. The table has some 1.8 million distinct CDR3 sequences, 39% seen once. Sequenced sample: blood. Source of these receptors: a human donor in good health.

At least ten counts were recorded for this clonotype. CDR3 loop: CASSQAGLAGSGTDTQYF. For the CDR3, the DNA is TGCGCCAGCAGCCAAGCGGGACTAGCGGGGAGTGGAACAGATACGCAGTATTTT. The chain recombines TRBV4-3 with TRBJ2-3; 13 bases are a match to TRBD2. Trimming cost V 1 base and J 3 bases; bases outside gene matches: 7. Germline values: CDR1 LGHNA, CDR2 YSLEER. The CDR3 is made up of 18 amino acids.

The V call is TRBV11-2, the J call TRBJ1-6, with D perhaps TRBD1 (5 bases). Germline lookup yields CDR1 SGHAT and CDR2 FQNNGV. The germline V and J ends were trimmed by 1 base and 9 bases, with 16 bases remaining between them. CDR3 length: 16 residues. This CDR3 is CASSLGNRIGTSPLHF. The CDR3 DNA reads TGTGCCAGCAGCTTAGGGAACAGGATAGGAACTTCACCCCTCCACTTT.

This clonotype was found a few times. The genes are TRBV29-1 and TRBJ2-7; no clear D. The length of the CDR3 is 12 residues. Germline V CDR1 and CDR2: SQVTM, ANQGSEA. Trimming cost V 7 bases and J 3 bases, with 13 bases left between them. This chain's CDR3 is CSAGETIYEQYF. The CDR3 bases are TGCAGCGCCGGCGAGACGATCTACGAGCAGTACTTC.

The rearrangement uses TRBV7-8 and TRBJ2-1, with 7 bases lining up with TRBD2. The junction had 15 bases not matched to a gene; V was cut back by 5 bases and J by 5 bases. The V gene's germline CDR1 is SGHVS and CDR2 FQNEAQ. The CDR3 extends over 17 amino acids. CDR3 protein: CASSPGLLGALDNEQFF. The CDR3 nucleotides are TGTGCCAGCAGCCCGGGACTACTAGGCGCATTGGACAATGAGCAGTTCTTC. The entire variable domain, with the rest obtained from reference TRBV7-8 and TRBJ2-1, is as follows: GAGVSQSPRYKVAKRGQDVALRCDPISGHVSLFWYQQALGQGPEFLTYFQNEAQLDKSGLPSDRFFAERPEGSVSTLKIQRTQQEDSAVYLCASSPGLLGALDNEQFFGPGTRLTVL.

The gene calls are TRBV6-6 and TRBJ2-1; D possibly uses TRBD1 or TRBD2 (5 bases each). This CDR3 is built from 12 residues. V was pared by 2 bases and J by 8 bases, with 7 bases between. Germline assignment: CDR1 MNHNY and CDR2 SVGAGI (reference sequence). Written as DNA, the CDR3 is TGTGCCAGCAGTTACGTGGGGGATGAGCAGTTCTTC. Protein product: CASSYVGDEQFF.

Points on this clonotype: The junction differs from germline at one of its ends, possibly a read error. The V gene is TRBV2, the J gene TRBJ2-4; 7 bases agree with TRBD1. The DNA end is more similar to TRBJ2-7, so the J call may be wrong. The CDR3 is 15 amino acids. Per germline, CDR1 SNHLY and CDR2 FYNNEI. CDR3 nucleotide sequence: TGTGCCGGCAGTTTCGAGCTGACAGGGCAATACGAGCAGTACTTC. This encodes CAGSFELTGQYEQYF.

The table lists this clonotype with a count of one. This chain links TRBV10-2 with TRBJ1-5; weak D call: TRBD1 (5 bases). Germline loops: CDR1 WSHSY, CDR2 SAAADI. The CDR3 length is 15 residues. Trimming took 2 bases from V and 5 from J, leaving 13 bases between them. DNA of the CDR3: TGCGCCAGCAGTGAGGGGGCTCGGGGCTATCAGCCCCAGCATTTT. Residues: CASSEGARGYQPQHF.

This clonotype was seen at least ten times. V usage is TRBV5-5 and J usage is TRBJ2-5; 10 bases fit TRBD1. With V trimmed by 6 bases and J by 4 bases, 3 bases remained unmatched. The CDR3 spans 13 residues. Per the germline V gene, CDR1 is SGHKS and CDR2 is YYEKEE (reference sequence). The CDR3 DNA reads TGTGCCAGCACCCGGACAGGGGGAGAGACCCAGTACTTC. Translating it yields CASTRTGGETQYF.

This clonotype was seen once. The V and J genes are TRBV5-1 and TRBJ2-1, with TRBD2 identical over 12 bases. This CDR3 region has 15 residues. V was clipped by 4 bases and J by 6 bases; unmatched bases: 5. CDR1 is SGHRS, CDR2 YFSETQ, per germline. This CDR3 is CASSMTSGGLNEQFF. In DNA, the CDR3 is TGCGCCAGCAGCATGACTAGCGGGGGCCTCAATGAGCAGTTCTTC.

This clonotype occurred many times. The chain joins TRBV3-1 to TRBJ1-2; D is undetermined. This CDR3 comprises 12 residues. V gave up 5 bases and J gave up 4 bases, with 8 bases separating them. Per the germline V gene, CDR1 is LGHDT and CDR2 is YNNKEL (reference sequence). The CDR3 protein is CASSTTSYGYTF. The CDR3 nucleotides are TGTGCCAGCAGCACGACGTCCTATGGCTACACCTTC.

This clonotype has only a few counts. J is TRBJ2-4 and V is TRBV29-1; D might be TRBD1 (6 bases). V lost 0 bases and J lost 13, with 19 bases in between. The CDR3 runs to 14 residues. Germline assignment: CDR1 SQVTM and CDR2 ANQGSEA. CDR3 residues: CSVEDGETGFEQYF. In DNA form, the CDR3 reads TGCAGCGTTGAAGATGGCGAGACAGGTTTTGAGCAGTACTTC. The complete variable domain, with remaining parts taken from reference TRBV29-1 and TRBJ2-4, reads SAVISQKPSRDICQRGTSLTIQCQVDSQVTMMFWYRQQPGQSLTLIATANQGSEATYESGFVIDKFPISRPNLTFSTLTVSNMSPEDSSIYLCSVEDGETGFEQYFGAGTRLSVL.

On this clonotype itself: This could be a read error, since a much larger clone is one nucleotide away. V usage is TRBV29-1 and J usage is TRBJ2-6, with D maybe TRBD2 (6 bases). The CDR3 is 14 amino acids. CDR1 and CDR2 from the germline V gene are SQVTM and ANQGSEA. This CDR3 reads CGVSGRSGANVLTF. CDR3 coding DNA: TGCGGCGTTTCCGGGAGATCTGGGGCCAACGTCCTGACTTTC.

This sequence joins TRBV5-1 and TRBJ2-2; maybe TRBD1 (5 bases). Germline CDR1 is SGHRS and CDR2 is YFSETQ. Trimming removed 4 bases at V and 9 bases at J, with 13 bases between. The CDR3 extends over 13 amino acids. CDR3 sequence reads: CASSIYQGWELFF. CDR3 nucleotides: TGCGCCAGCAGCATCTATCAGGGCTGGGAGCTGTTTTTT.

Only a few counts were recorded for this clonotype. The chain carries TRBV24-1 and TRBJ2-3; a possible D gene is TRBD2 (6 bases). The germline V gene has CDR1 KGHDR and CDR2 SFDVKD. CDR3 length: 11 amino acids. V was pared by 3 bases and J by 9 bases, with 6 bases between. CDR3 DNA sequence: TGTGCCACCAGTGATGCGGGAACGCAGTATTTT. This translates into CATSDAGTQYF.

The V call is TRBV7-2, the J call TRBJ2-1, with 8 nucleotides matching TRBD1. The germline gives CDR1 SGHTA, CDR2 FQGNSA. The CDR3 spans 17 residues. V dropped 5 bases and J dropped 12; count of bases not matched to a gene: 21. The CDR3 DNA is TGTGCCAGCAGCCCCGATATCGGACAGGGTGAAAGCGGCATGCAGTTCTTC. Amino acids: CASSPDIGQGESGMQFF.

The rearrangement uses TRBV2 and TRBJ2-7; D is possibly TRBD2 (7 bases). CDR3 size: 11 residues. Germline lookup yields CDR1 SNHLY and CDR2 FYNNEI. Trimming shortened V by 6 bases and J by 5 bases, and 8 bases separated the two germline ends. CDR3 residues: CASRGGHEQYF. The CDR3 region has the DNA TGTGCCAGCAGGGGGGGGCACGAGCAGTACTTC. Variable domain in full (rest from reference TRBV2 and TRBJ2-7): EPEVTQTPSHQVTQMGQEVILRCVPISNHLYFYWYRQILGQKVEFLVSFYNNEISEKSEIFDDQFSVERPDGSNFTLKIRSTKLEDSAMYFCASRGGHEQYFGPGTRLTVT.

V is TRBV6-2 or TRBV6-3 and J is TRBJ2-4, with TRBD1 matching 9 bases. In germline, CDR1 is MNHEY, CDR2 SVGEGT. The trim removed 7 bases at V and 0 bases at J, leaving 13 bases unmatched. CDR3 length equals 18 residues. CDR3 nucleotide sequence: TGTGCCAGCACGCTCCGGGACAGGGACGAACTAGCCAAAAACATTCAGTACTTC. Amino acid sequence: CASTLRDRDELAKNIQYF.

The genes are TRBV6-4 and TRBJ2-1; 7 nucleotides line up with TRBD2. CDR1 MRHNA and CDR2 SNTAGT come from the germline V gene. V dropped 8 bases and J dropped 11; count of bases not matched to a gene: 9. CDR3 size: 12 residues. Here the CDR3 DNA reads TGTGCCAGCGGGGAGGGGCCAGGTCAGCAGTTCTTC. Residues: CASGEGPGQQFF.

The DNA for the CDR3 is TGCAGTGCTAGAGATTCCACCGGGGGAGACTACTACGAGCAGTACTTC. Amino acid sequence: CSARDSTGGDYYEQYF. The chain links TRBV20-1 to TRBJ2-7, with a tentative D call TRBD2 (6 bases). Trimming took 0 bases from V and 3 from J, leaving 18 bases between them. The germline V gene has CDR1 DFQATT and CDR2 SNEGSKA (reference sequence). The CDR3 spans 16 residues.

This clonotype appeared many times. The chain joins TRBV4-2 to TRBJ2-3; tentative D call: TRBD1 (5 bases). Trimming removed 1 base from V and 6 bases from J, with 14 bases in between. This CDR3 spans 15 amino acids. The germline CDR1 and CDR2 sequences are LGHNA and YNFKEQ. CDR3 sequence (DNA): TGTGCCAGCAGCCAAGTCGACAGCAACGGCGATACGCAGTATTTT. This gives the protein CASSQVDSNGDTQYF.

The chain recombines TRBV4-3 with TRBJ2-3; D uncertain. Deletions cut 1 base from V and 6 bases from J, with 8 bases between. The germline V gene encodes CDR1 LGHNA and CDR2 YSLEER. This CDR3 is 13 amino acids long. The CDR3 sequence is CASSQVHRDTQYF. CDR3 DNA sequence: TGCGCCAGCAGCCAAGTCCACCGCGATACGCAGTATTTT.

The chain is built from TRBV29-1 and TRBJ2-1, with 8 bases aligning to TRBD2. The germline V gene has CDR1 SQVTM and CDR2 ANQGSEA. Germline trimming cut 1 base from V and 3 bases from J; bases unmatched to any gene: 5. The CDR3 length is 15 residues. This chain's CDR3 is CSVEGSGGHYNEQFF. For the CDR3, the DNA is TGCAGCGTTGAAGGAAGCGGGGGACACTACAATGAGCAGTTCTTC.

The chain couples TRBV20-1 to TRBJ2-3, with TRBD1 as a possible D gene (6 bases). Germline assignment: CDR1 DFQATT and CDR2 SNEGSKA (reference sequence). With 5 bases removed from V and 4 bases from J, the gap between germline ends came to 19 bases. The CDR3 is 15 amino acids. The CDR3 protein is CSAFTRDTRADTQYF. The CDR3 DNA reads as TGCAGTGCTTTCACCCGGGACACCCGAGCAGATACGCAGTATTTT.

The chain is built from TRBV7-2 and TRBJ1-5; possibly TRBD1 for D (6 bases). The ends were cut back, 4 bases at V and 5 bases at J, with 21 bases in the middle. Germline V gene sequence: CDR1 SGHTA, CDR2 FQGNSA. CDR3 length equals 17 residues. As DNA, the CDR3 is TGTGCCAGCAGCTCCCGGGGGAGGGGCGGGGGCGATCAGCCCCAGCATTTT. This gives the protein CASSSRGRGGGDQPQHF.

This chain joins TRBV24-1 and TRBJ2-3; 8 nucleotides align to TRBD1. CDR3 length: 14 residues. Unmatched junction bases numbered 4, after V lost 7 bases and J lost 2 bases. The germline V gene has CDR1 KGHDR and CDR2 SFDVKD. CDR3 DNA sequence: TGTGCCACCAGCTGGACAGGGCCCACAGATACGCAGTATTTT. Protein product: CATSWTGPTDTQYF.

V is TRBV20-1 and J is TRBJ2-1, with 8 bases matching TRBD2. The CDR3 consists of 18 residues. The germline gives CDR1 DFQATT, CDR2 SNEGSKA (reference sequence). V dropped 3 bases and J dropped 8; count of bases not matched to a gene: 21. Here the CDR3 DNA reads TGCAGTGCTAGGGCCGTCCCGGGGGCGGGGGGCTTTTGGGATGAGCAGTTCTTC. Encoded protein: CSARAVPGAGGFWDEQFF.

The rearrangement uses TRBV6-2 or TRBV6-3 and TRBJ1-1; D is perhaps TRBD1 (6 bases). V was clipped by 5 bases and J by 1 base, with 14 bases between them. This CDR3 comprises 15 residues. CDR1 is MNHEY and CDR2 is SVGEGT in the germline V gene. The CDR3 protein is CASSDPNRANTEAFF. CDR3 in DNA: TGTGCCAGCAGTGACCCAAACAGGGCGAACACTGAAGCTTTCTTT.

This clonotype was picked up many times. J is TRBJ2-1 and V is TRBV3-1; 13 bases line up with TRBD2. V shed 0 bases and J 7 bases; nucleotides not matched to a gene: 3. Germline V CDR1 and CDR2: LGHDT, YNNKEL (reference sequence). The CDR3 extends over 16 amino acids. The CDR3 spells CASSQETSGGANEQFF. CDR3 bases: TGTGCCAGCAGCCAAGAAACTAGCGGGGGGGCGAATGAGCAGTTCTTC.